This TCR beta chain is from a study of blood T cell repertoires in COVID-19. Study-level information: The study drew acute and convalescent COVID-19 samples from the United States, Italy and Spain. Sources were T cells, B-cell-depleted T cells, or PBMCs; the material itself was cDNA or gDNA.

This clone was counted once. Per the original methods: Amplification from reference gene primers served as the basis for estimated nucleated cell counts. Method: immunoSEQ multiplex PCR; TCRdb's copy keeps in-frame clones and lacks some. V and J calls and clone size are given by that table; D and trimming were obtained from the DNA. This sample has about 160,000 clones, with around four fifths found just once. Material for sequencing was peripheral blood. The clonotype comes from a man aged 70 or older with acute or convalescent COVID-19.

CDR3 region: CASNPGSPGSSGNTIYF. The CDR3 DNA reads as TGTGCCAGCAACCCAGGTTCGCCCGGGAGCTCTGGAAACACCATATATTTT. The V call is TRBV5-4, the J call TRBJ1-3; no reliable D call. Germline CDR1 SGHNT, CDR2 YYREEE (reference sequence). The CDR3 sequence is 17 residues long. V lost 6 bases and J 0 bases, leaving 19 bases between the germline ends.